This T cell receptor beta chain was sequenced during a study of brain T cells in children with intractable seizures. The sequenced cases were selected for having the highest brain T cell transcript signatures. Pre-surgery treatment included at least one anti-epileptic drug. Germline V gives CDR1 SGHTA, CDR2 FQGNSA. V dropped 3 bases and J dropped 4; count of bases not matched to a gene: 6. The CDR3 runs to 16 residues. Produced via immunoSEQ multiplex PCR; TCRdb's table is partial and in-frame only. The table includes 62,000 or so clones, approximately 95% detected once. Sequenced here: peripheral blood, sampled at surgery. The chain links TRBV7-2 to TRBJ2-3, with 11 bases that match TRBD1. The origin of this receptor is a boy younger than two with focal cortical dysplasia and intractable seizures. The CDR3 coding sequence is TGTGCCAGCAGCTTTTGGACAGGGGGCTTCGCAGATACGCAGTATTTT. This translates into CASSFWTGGFADTQYF. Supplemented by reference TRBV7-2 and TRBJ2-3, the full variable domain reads GAGVSQSPSNKVTEKGKDVELRCDPISGHTALYWYRQSLGQGLEFLIYFQGNSAPDKSGLPSDRFSAERTGGSVSTLTIQRTQQEDSAVYLCASSFWTGGFADTQYFGPGTRLTVL.